Listed here are 16 T cell receptor beta chains from one sample, sequenced in a study of a mutant IDH1 vaccine in newly diagnosed glioma. Time point in this sample: week 23, last vaccination. With topical imiquimod, each dose of the vaccine consisted of 300 ug of mutant IDH1 20-mer peptide. Clones were sequenced by immunoSEQ multiplex PCR, and TCRdb holds only the in-frame ones, with some missing. The data show approximately 79,000 clones, with around 83% seen just once and over 0.7% held by the top ten. These receptors' antigens are unknown. The material sequenced was PBMCs, taken from a glioma patient whose treatment included an IDH1 peptide vaccine. Receptor source: a woman aged 45-65 years with glioma.

V is TRBV7-3 and J is TRBJ2-1; weak D call: TRBD1 (5 bases). V was pared by 1 base and J by 2 bases, with 9 bases between. CDR3 length equals 15 residues. Germline assignment: CDR1 SGHTA and CDR2 FQGTGA. The DNA for the CDR3 is TGTGCCAGCAGCTTAATGGGGCCGGCCTACAATGAGCAGTTCTTC. It encodes CASSLMGPAYNEQFF.

The chain recombines TRBV5-1 with TRBJ2-7, with D tentatively TRBD1 or TRBD2 (5 bases each). The CDR3 totals 15 residues. V was shortened by 3 bases and J by 7 bases, with 20 bases between the two germline ends. Germline CDR1 reads SGHRS; CDR2 reads YFSETQ. CDR3 sequence: CASSSEIPGTGEQYF. CDR3 coding DNA: TGCGCCAGCAGCTCCGAGATCCCTGGGACGGGGGAGCAGTACTTC.

The chain joins TRBV19 to TRBJ1-5, with D uncertain. The CDR3 runs to 13 residues. Germline CDR1 reads LNHDA; CDR2 reads SQIVND (reference sequence). CDR3 coding DNA: TGTAAGGGTTGCGTTCCCAGCAATCAGCCCCAGCATTTT. Amino acid sequence: CKGCVPSNQPQHF.

This clone showed up just a few times. V is TRBV19 and J is TRBJ2-5, with 7 bases fitting TRBD1. This CDR3 is 12 amino acids long. Germline-derived CDR1 and CDR2 are LNHDA and SQIVND (reference sequence). CDR3: CATQGLGETQYF. The CDR3 region has the DNA TGTGCTACACAGGGGCTCGGGGAGACCCAGTACTTC.

The sample holds one count of this clone. The DNA for the CDR3 is TGTGCCAGTAGTATACGGAGTAAGGGGAGGATCAATCAGCCCCAGCATTTT. This sequence encodes CASSIRSKGRINQPQHF. The chain combines TRBV19 with TRBJ1-5, with D perhaps matching TRBD1 (5 bases). CDR3 length: 17 amino acids. Between the trimmed V and J ends, which lost 2 bases and 3 bases, there was a span of 17 bases. Germline CDR1 is LNHDA and CDR2 is SQIVND (reference sequence).

This clone occurred a few times. The V and J genes are TRBV7-9 and TRBJ2-5; possible D gene TRBD1, 5 bases. The CDR3 has 17 amino acids. With 5 bases removed from V and 1 base from J, the gap between germline ends came to 20 bases. The germline gives CDR1 SEHNR, CDR2 FQNEAQ (reference sequence). The CDR3 is CASSPFVWGVGQETQYF. CDR3 DNA sequence: TGTGCCAGCAGCCCTTTTGTGTGGGGCGTGGGCCAAGAGACCCAGTACTTC.

The V and J genes are TRBV10-3 and TRBJ2-5; 11 bases fit TRBD2. Germline values: CDR1 ENHRY, CDR2 SYGVKD. This CDR3 is built from 18 residues. The trim removed 0 bases at V and 1 base at J, leaving 7 bases unmatched. CDR3 sequence: CAISESPTSGGPQETQYF. DNA for the CDR3: TGTGCCATCAGTGAGTCCCCCACTAGCGGGGGACCCCAAGAGACCCAGTACTTC.

The chain couples TRBV29-1 to TRBJ2-3, with D unresolved. The CDR3 is 14 residues long. The V gene's germline CDR1 is SQVTM and CDR2 ANQGSEA. Trimming removed 0 bases at V and 0 bases at J, with 7 bases between. CDR3 in amino acids: CSVEEVASTDTQYF. In DNA, the CDR3 is TGCAGCGTTGAAGAGGTTGCTAGCACAGATACGCAGTATTTT.

J is TRBJ2-1 and V is TRBV30; 10 bases match TRBD2. With V trimmed by 3 bases and J by 0 bases, 11 bases remained unmatched. Germline CDR1 and CDR2: GTSNPN and SVGIG (reference sequence). The CDR3 sequence is 18 residues long. The CDR3 bases are TGTGCCTGGAGGGAGATAGCGGGAGGTTCGGGCTCCTACAATGAGCAGTTCTTC. This codes for CAWREIAGGSGSYNEQFF. Variable domain in full (rest from reference TRBV30 and TRBJ2-1): SQTIHQWPATLVQPVGSPLSLECTVEGTSNPNLYWYRQAAGRGLQLLFYSVGIGQISSEVPQNLSASRPQDRQFILSSKKLLLSDSGFYLCAWREIAGGSGSYNEQFFGPGTRLTVL.

This chain links TRBV9 with TRBJ1-1, with a weak D call TRBD1 (5 bases). V lost 3 bases to trimming and J lost 1 base, with 10 bases between them. This CDR3 spans 14 amino acids. CDR1 SGDLS and CDR2 YYNGEE come from the germline V gene. CDR3 residues: CASSGLGQNTEAFF. CDR3 DNA: TGTGCCAGCAGCGGACTAGGACAGAACACTGAAGCTTTCTTT.

This chain uses TRBV11-2 with TRBJ2-7; 11 bases agree with TRBD1. Germline V lookup: CDR1 SGHAT, CDR2 FQNNGV. The CDR3 has 15 amino acids. The V segment lost 5 bases and the J segment 2 bases; nucleotides outside the gene matches: 5. The CDR3 sequence is CASSTRTGGAYEQYF. The CDR3 nucleotides read TGTGCCAGCAGCACACGGACAGGGGGCGCCTACGAGCAGTACTTC.

The gene calls are TRBV29-1 and TRBJ1-4; possibly TRBD1 for D (6 bases). The V gene lost 4 bases and the J gene lost 8 bases, with 14 bases spanning the gap. CDR3 length: 13 amino acids. Germline-derived CDR1 and CDR2 are SQVTM and ANQGSEA. The CDR3 nucleotides are TGCAGCGTTGGAGGGGGGGCAGGCGAAAAACTGTTTTTT. Amino acid sequence: CSVGGGAGEKLFF.

The V and J genes are TRBV5-7 and TRBJ1-4; D is uncertain. TRBV5-7 is flagged as an ORF with uncertain function. The CDR3 is made up of 14 amino acids. Trimming took 4 bases from V and 8 from J, leaving 15 bases between them. The CDR3 nucleotides read TGTGCCAGCAGCCGGGCACTACTTGGGGAAAAACTGTTTTTT. Amino acid sequence: CASSRALLGEKLFF.

This clone occurred a few times. V and J are TRBV5-1 and TRBJ1-2; no definite D call. The CDR3 loop spans 12 amino acids. V dropped 4 bases and J dropped 5 bases, with 9 bases sitting between them. The germline gives CDR1 SGHRS, CDR2 YFSETQ. The CDR3 DNA reads as TGCGCCAGCAGCCCTGACAATTATGGCTACACCTTC. Residues: CASSPDNYGYTF.

This chain connects TRBV7-9 to TRBJ2-5, with 12 bases matching TRBD1. The CDR3 spans 16 residues. Trimming removed 4 bases from V and 2 bases from J; junction bases left unmatched: 5. Germline CDR1 and CDR2: SEHNR and FQNEAQ (reference sequence). CDR3 protein: CASSSGQGAIQETQYF. The CDR3 DNA reads as TGTGCCAGCAGCTCGGGACAGGGGGCGATACAAGAGACCCAGTACTTC.

This clone was detected once. This rearrangement joins TRBV4-1 to TRBJ2-2; 15 bases agree with TRBD2. This CDR3 has 19 amino acids. The ends lost 2 bases at V and 1 base at J; junction bases unmatched: 5. Germline values: CDR1 MGHRA, CDR2 YSYEKL. The CDR3 spells CASSQRTSGRAWNTGELFF. The DNA of the CDR3 is TGCGCCAGCAGCCAACGGACTAGCGGGAGGGCCTGGAACACCGGGGAGCTGTTTTTT.